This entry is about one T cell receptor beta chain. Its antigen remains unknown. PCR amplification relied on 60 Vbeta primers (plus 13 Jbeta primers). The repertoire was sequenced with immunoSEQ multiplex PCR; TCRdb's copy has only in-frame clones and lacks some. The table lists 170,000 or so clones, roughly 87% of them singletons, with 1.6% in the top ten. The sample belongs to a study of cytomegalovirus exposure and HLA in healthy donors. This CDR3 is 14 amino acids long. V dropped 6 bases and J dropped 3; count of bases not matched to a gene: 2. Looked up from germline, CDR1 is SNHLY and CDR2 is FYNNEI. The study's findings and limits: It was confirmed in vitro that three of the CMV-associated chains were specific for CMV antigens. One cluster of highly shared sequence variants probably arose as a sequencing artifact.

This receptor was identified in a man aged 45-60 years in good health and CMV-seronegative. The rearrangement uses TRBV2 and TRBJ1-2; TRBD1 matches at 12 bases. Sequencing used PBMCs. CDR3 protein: CASSGTGGDYGYTF. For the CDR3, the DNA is TGTGCCAGCAGCGGGACAGGGGGCGACTATGGCTACACCTTC. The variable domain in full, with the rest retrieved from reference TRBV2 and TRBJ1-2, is EPEVTQTPSHQVTQMGQEVILRCVPISNHLYFYWYRQILGQKVEFLVSFYNNEISEKSEIFDDQFSVERPDGSNFTLKIRSTKLEDSAMYFCASSGTGGDYGYTFGSGTRLTVV.